What follows are 28 T cell receptor beta chains derived from one specimen sequenced in a study of low-dose radiotherapy and immunotherapy resistance in tumors. Time point in this sample: after trial treatment. Treatment of the sample: LDRT plus nivolumab, ipilimumab, low-dose cyclophosphamide and aspirin (RACIN trial). Both TCRalpha and TCRbeta chains were reverse transcribed with V-gene-specific primers. PCR amplification of the TCRs was performed with Phusion for 20 to 25 PCR cycles, and it relied on a constant-region primer together with a V-primer adapter. TCRdb re-analysed the reads in MiXCR, keeping a single row per CDR3 protein. The data show 30,000 to 40,000 distinct CDR3 sequences, around 21% seen once. Sample: PBMCs, taken after low-dose radiotherapy plus immunotherapy. The receptors were gathered from a female donor with ovarian cancer.

In this sample, this clonotype turned up many times. The chain couples TRBV5-1 to TRBJ1-1, with D perhaps TRBD1 (6 bases). The germline gives CDR1 SGHRS, CDR2 YFSETQ. Trimming cost V 2 bases and J 4 bases, with 9 bases left between them. The CDR3 runs to 13 residues. The CDR3 nucleotides read TGCGCCAGCAGCTTTACAGGGAGCACTGAAGCTTTCTTT. Protein sequence: CASSFTGSTEAFF.

This clonotype was seen a single time. The V gene is TRBV20-1, the J gene TRBJ2-1; D unclear. V gave up 2 bases and J gave up 2 bases, with 10 bases separating them. Germline CDR1 is DFQATT and CDR2 is SNEGSKA (reference sequence). This CDR3 is 14 amino acids long. Here the CDR3 reads CSARLPGTYNEQFF. The CDR3 nucleotides are TGCAGTGCTAGACTCCCAGGAACCTACAATGAGCAGTTCTTC.

This clonotype was recorded many times. V is TRBV28 and J is TRBJ2-5; 9 nucleotides match TRBD2. There are 16 residues in the CDR3. With 4 bases clipped from V and 0 bases from J, the junction kept 6 bases outside the gene matches. Germline V gene data show CDR1 as MDHEN and CDR2 as SYDVKM. CDR3 sequence reads: CASSSRLAVYQETQYF. CDR3 nucleotides: TGTGCCAGCAGTTCTCGACTAGCGGTGTACCAAGAGACCCAGTACTTC.

This clonotype was detected ten times or more. The rearrangement joins TRBV7-8 to TRBJ2-3; D is unclear. Germline lookup yields CDR1 SGHVS and CDR2 FQNEAQ. The CDR3 loop spans 13 amino acids. V gave up 2 bases and J gave up 6 bases, with 9 bases separating them. CDR3 sequence: CASSLFGFDTQYF. The CDR3, as DNA: TGTGCCAGCAGCTTATTTGGCTTTGATACGCAGTATTTT.

This clonotype was seen more than once but under ten times. The CDR3 loop reads CASSFRGGTPYNEQFF. The CDR3 DNA reads as TGTGCCAGCAGTTTTCGTGGGGGGACCCCCTACAATGAGCAGTTCTTC. The chain links TRBV27 to TRBJ2-1, with D possibly TRBD2 on 6 matching bases. The CDR3 runs to 16 residues. V lost 3 bases and J lost 2, with 14 bases in between. The germline V gene encodes CDR1 MNHEY and CDR2 SMNVEV (reference sequence).

V and J are TRBV28 and TRBJ1-2; D unclear. CDR3 size: 12 residues. V gave up 2 bases and J gave up 8 bases, with 9 bases separating them. Germline CDR1 is MDHEN and CDR2 is SYDVKM. This CDR3 is CASSLPGFGYTF. The CDR3 coding sequence is TGTGCCAGCAGTTTACCTGGGTTCGGCTACACCTTC.

With respect to this clonotype: With a far larger clone one base away, a read error is the likely cause. The chain carries TRBV2 and TRBJ2-4; D is tentatively TRBD1 or TRBD2 (6 bases each). Germline values: CDR1 SNHLY, CDR2 FYNNEI. With 6 bases removed from V and 13 bases from J, the gap between germline ends came to 19 bases. The CDR3 spans 13 residues. This chain's CDR3 is CASRAGGNNEQYF. DNA for the CDR3: TGTGCCAGCAGGGCCGGGGGCAACAATGAGCAGTACTTC.

This chain links TRBV5-6 with TRBJ2-3; 12 positions match TRBD2. V was clipped by 5 bases and J by 6 bases; unmatched bases: 13. CDR1 and CDR2 (germline): SGHDT, YYEEEE. This CDR3 spans 17 amino acids. CDR3 in amino acids: CASSSSTSGGFGDTQYF. The CDR3 DNA reads as TGTGCCAGCAGTTCAAGTACTAGCGGGGGGTTTGGGGATACGCAGTATTTT.

The chain carries TRBV5-1 and TRBJ2-5; D is ambiguous. The germline CDR1 and CDR2 sequences are SGHRS and YFSETQ. This CDR3 is built from 12 residues. Trimming shortened V by 0 bases and J by 1 base, and 1 base separated the two germline ends. The CDR3 sequence: CASSLGQETQYF. CDR3 sequence (DNA): TGCGCCAGCAGCTTGGGCCAAGAGACCCAGTACTTC. Supplemented by reference TRBV5-1 and TRBJ2-5, the full variable domain reads KAGVTQTPRYLIKTRGQQVTLSCSPISGHRSVSWYQQTPGQGLQFLFEYFSETQRNKGNFPGRFSGRQFSNSRSEMNVSTLELGDSALYLCASSLGQETQYFGPGTRLLVL.

This clonotype was recorded at least ten times. This chain joins TRBV20-1 and TRBJ2-7; 10 bases are shared with TRBD1. The germline CDR1 and CDR2 sequences are DFQATT and SNEGSKA (reference sequence). Trimming cost V 3 bases and J 7 bases; bases outside gene matches: 9. This CDR3 spans 14 amino acids. CDR3 coding DNA: TGCAGTGCTAGTGTTGGGACAGGGGTAGGGGAGCAGTACTTC. It specifies CSASVGTGVGEQYF.

This clonotype was recorded many times. The V and J genes are TRBV5-6 and TRBJ2-3; a weak D match, TRBD2 (6 bases). V dropped 3 bases and J dropped 5 bases, with 10 bases sitting between them. Looked up from germline, CDR1 is SGHDT and CDR2 is YYEEEE. The CDR3 covers 13 residues. This CDR3 reads CASSSWGEDTQYF. The CDR3 region has the DNA TGTGCCAGCAGCTCTTGGGGGGAAGATACGCAGTATTTT.

This clonotype was counted at least ten times. The genes are TRBV7-9 and TRBJ2-7; tentatively, D is TRBD2 (6 bases). This CDR3 is built from 14 residues. V was pared by 0 bases and J by 3 bases, with 9 bases between. Per the germline V gene, CDR1 is SEHNR and CDR2 is FQNEAQ (reference sequence). The CDR3 sequence is CASSLAAGNYEQYF. The CDR3 DNA sequence: TGTGCCAGCAGCTTAGCGGCGGGGAACTACGAGCAGTACTTC.

The chain has TRBV2 and TRBJ2-3; D might be TRBD2 (6 bases). V lost 2 bases, J lost 3 bases, and 12 bases lay in between. The CDR3 runs to 15 residues. Looked up from germline, CDR1 is SNHLY and CDR2 is FYNNEI. As DNA, the CDR3 is TGTGCCAGCAGTGAATATCTGGGGAGGACAGATACGCAGTATTTT. Protein product: CASSEYLGRTDTQYF.

This clonotype has ten or more counts. The chain recombines TRBV27 with TRBJ2-7; the match to TRBD2 covers 7 bases. The V gene end was trimmed by 10 bases and the J gene end by 0 bases; junction bases not matched to a gene: 6. Germline V gives CDR1 MNHEY, CDR2 SMNVEV (reference sequence). This CDR3 comprises 13 residues. The DNA for the CDR3 is TGTGCCACCAGCGGGGTCCACTCCTACGAGCAGTACTTC. Amino acids: CATSGVHSYEQYF.

This clonotype has a count of ten or more. This rearrangement joins TRBV10-1 to TRBJ2-3; unclear D gene. Germline loops: CDR1 WNHNN, CDR2 SYGVQD (reference sequence). The V gene lost 0 bases and the J gene lost 2 bases, with 9 bases spanning the gap. The CDR3 length is 15 residues. CDR3 sequence (DNA): TGCGCCAGCAGTGAGTCAAGGCAGTACACAGATACGCAGTATTTT. Translating it yields CASSESRQYTDTQYF.

Relative to its sample, this clonotype is large. This rearrangement joins TRBV28 to TRBJ2-2; D ambiguous. V lost 5 bases to trimming and J lost 4 bases, with 14 bases between them. The CDR3 covers 15 residues. Germline V CDR1 and CDR2: MDHEN, SYDVKM. CDR3 coding DNA: TGTGCCAGCAGTCACTTCCCCTTACCCACCGGGGAGCTGTTTTTT. Protein: CASSHFPLPTGELFF.

This rearrangement joins TRBV20-1 to TRBJ2-3, with 8 positions matching TRBD1. Looked up from germline, CDR1 is DFQATT and CDR2 is SNEGSKA (reference sequence). The CDR3 is 13 residues long. V was pared by 6 bases and J by 7 bases, with 9 bases of the junction left unmatched. Here the CDR3 DNA reads TGCAGTGCCGATCGGACAGGGTCAAATACGCAGTATTTT. Protein sequence: CSADRTGSNTQYF.

Many counts were recorded for this clonotype. The chain links TRBV6-1 to TRBJ1-5; D might be TRBD1 (5 bases). The germline V gene encodes CDR1 MNHNS and CDR2 SASEGT. This CDR3 has 14 residues. V was shortened by 2 bases and J by 5 bases, with 10 bases between the two germline ends. In DNA, the CDR3 is TGTGCCAGCAGTGAAAGGGGTGGGCATCAGCCCCAGCATTTT. This gives the protein CASSERGGHQPQHF.

This clonotype was picked up many times. The V gene is TRBV30, the J gene TRBJ1-1, with D possibly TRBD1 on 6 matching bases. Trimming left V 3 bases short and J 5 bases short, with 16 bases between. CDR1 and CDR2 (germline): GTSNPN, SVGIG (reference sequence). The CDR3 runs 14 residues. CDR3 loop: CAWRREGEGTEAFF. CDR3 nucleotide sequence: TGTGCCTGGAGACGGGAGGGGGAGGGGACTGAAGCTTTCTTT.

At least ten counts were recorded for this clonotype. The chain is built from TRBV2 and TRBJ1-4; no reliable D call. The CDR3 consists of 14 residues. Germline values: CDR1 SNHLY, CDR2 FYNNEI. V was trimmed by 1 base and J by 5 bases, leaving 8 bases between them. The chain's CDR3 is CASSEVSLNEKLFF. The CDR3 DNA sequence: TGTGCCAGCAGTGAAGTCAGCCTAAATGAAAAACTGTTTTTT.

The chain uses TRBV14 and TRBJ1-2; no clear D gene. With 1 base removed from V and 0 bases from J, the gap between germline ends came to 3 bases. This CDR3 contains 13 residues. Germline lookup yields CDR1 SGHDN and CDR2 FVKESK. The CDR3 spells CASSQGPNYGYTF. CDR3 DNA: TGTGCCAGCAGCCAAGGACCTAACTATGGCTACACCTTC.

This clonotype was recorded many times. This sequence joins TRBV11-2 and TRBJ2-3; 10 nucleotides agree with TRBD1. Germline CDR1 reads SGHAT; CDR2 reads FQNNGV. The CDR3 extends over 16 amino acids. With 2 bases clipped from V and 1 base from J, the junction kept 3 bases outside the gene matches. CDR3 nucleotides: TGTGCCAGCAGCTTACTTGGGACAGGGGGCACAGATACGCAGTATTTT. Amino acid sequence: CASSLLGTGGTDTQYF.

Concerning this clonotype itself: A read error likely explains this, since a far larger clone differs by one base. CDR3 DNA: TGTGCCAGCAGCTCGAGAGGCCCCGGGGAGCTGTATTTT. Translating it yields CASSSRGPGELYF. The gene calls are TRBV9 and TRBJ2-3; D is perhaps TRBD2 (5 bases). There are 13 residues in the CDR3. V lost 4 bases to trimming and J lost 14 bases, with 20 bases between them. Per the germline V gene, CDR1 is SGDLS and CDR2 is YYNGEE. Full variable domain (remainder filled in from reference TRBV9 and TRBJ2-3): DSGVTQTPKHLITATGQRVTLRCSPRSGDLSVYWYQQSLDQGLQFLIQYYNGEERAKGNILERFSAQQFPDLHSELNLSSLELGDSALYFCASSSRGPGELYFGPGTRLTVL.

This clonotype was recorded at least ten times. CDR3 coding DNA: TGTGCCAGCAGTTACAAAGGGAGAGGGACTAGCGGGGCCTACGAGCAGTACTTC. It encodes CASSYKGRGTSGAYEQYF. This chain joins TRBV6-5 and TRBJ2-7, with 13 positions matching TRBD2. This CDR3 is 18 amino acids long. The junction had 9 bases not matched to a gene; V was cut back by 2 bases and J by 2 bases. CDR1 and CDR2 from the germline V gene are MNHEY and SVGAGI.

Concerning this clonotype: A far larger clone is only one base removed, so a read error is likely. V is TRBV24-1 and J is TRBJ2-1, with TRBD2 matching 9 bases. This CDR3 has 15 amino acids. Per germline, CDR1 KGHDR and CDR2 SFDVKD. The CDR3 nucleotides read TGTGCCAGCAGTTCGCTAGCGGGGCTGTACAATGAGCAGTTCTTC. It translates to CASSSLAGLYNEQFF.

This clonotype was seen repeatedly, ten times or more. The rearrangement joins TRBV28 to TRBJ2-7, with TRBD1 matching 8 bases. The CDR3 has 12 residues. The germline CDR1 and CDR2 sequences are MDHEN and SYDVKM. The CDR3: CAGGRGPNEQYF. The CDR3 region has the DNA TGTGCGGGGGGCAGGGGGCCCAACGAGCAGTACTTC. Based on the CDR3 plus reference TRBV28 and TRBJ2-7, the full variable domain is DVKVTQSSRYLVKRTGEKVFLECVQDMDHENMFWYRQDPGLGLRLIYFSYDVKMKEKGDIPEGYSVSREKKERFSLILESASTNQTSMYLCAGGRGPNEQYFGPGTRLTVT.

The V call is TRBV5-4, the J call TRBJ2-3; 7 nucleotides agree with TRBD1. The CDR3 runs to 14 residues. After removal of 4 bases from V and 1 base from J, the junction contained 3 bases not matched to a gene. Per the germline V gene, CDR1 is SGHNT and CDR2 is YYREEE (reference sequence). The CDR3 DNA reads TGTGCCAGCAGCCGAACAGGGGGCACAGATACGCAGTATTTT. Translated: CASSRTGGTDTQYF.

The sample holds many counts of this clonotype. This chain joins TRBV6-2 or TRBV6-3 and TRBJ2-5; 9 bases fit TRBD2. CDR3 length equals 13 residues. Losses at the gene ends were 6 bases for V and 3 bases for J; bases not matched to a gene: 2. Germline assignment: CDR1 MNHEY and CDR2 SVGEGT. The CDR3 reads CASRSSGEETQYF. CDR3 nucleotide sequence: TGTGCCAGCAGATCTAGCGGGGAAGAGACCCAGTACTTC.